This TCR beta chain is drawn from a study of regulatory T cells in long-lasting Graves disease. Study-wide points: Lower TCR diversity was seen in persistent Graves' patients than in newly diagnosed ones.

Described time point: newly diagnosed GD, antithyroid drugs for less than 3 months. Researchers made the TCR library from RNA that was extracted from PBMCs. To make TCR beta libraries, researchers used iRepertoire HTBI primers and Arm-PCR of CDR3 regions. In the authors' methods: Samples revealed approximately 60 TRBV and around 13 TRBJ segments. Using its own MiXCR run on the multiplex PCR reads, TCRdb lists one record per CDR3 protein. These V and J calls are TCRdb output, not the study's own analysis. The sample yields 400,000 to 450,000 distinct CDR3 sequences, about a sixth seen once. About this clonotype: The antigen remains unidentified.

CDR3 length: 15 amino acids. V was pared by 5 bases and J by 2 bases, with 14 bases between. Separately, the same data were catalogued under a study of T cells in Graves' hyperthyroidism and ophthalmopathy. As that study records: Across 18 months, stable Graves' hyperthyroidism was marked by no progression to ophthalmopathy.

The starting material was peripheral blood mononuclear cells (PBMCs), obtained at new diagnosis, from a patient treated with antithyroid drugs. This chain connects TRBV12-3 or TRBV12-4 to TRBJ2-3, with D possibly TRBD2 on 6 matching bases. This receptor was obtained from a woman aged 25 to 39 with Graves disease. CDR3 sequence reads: CASSQGRDFTDTQYF. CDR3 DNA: TGTGCCAGCAGTCAGGGCCGGGACTTCACAGATACGCAGTATTTT.